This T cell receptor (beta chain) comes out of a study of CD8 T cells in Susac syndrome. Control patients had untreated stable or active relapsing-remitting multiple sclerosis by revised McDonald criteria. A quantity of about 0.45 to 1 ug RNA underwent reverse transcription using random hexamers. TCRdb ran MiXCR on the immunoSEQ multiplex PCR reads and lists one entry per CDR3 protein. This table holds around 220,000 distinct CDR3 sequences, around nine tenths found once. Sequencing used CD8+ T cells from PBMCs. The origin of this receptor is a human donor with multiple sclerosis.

This chain's CDR3 is CASSLVGQASYGYTF. The CDR3 coding sequence is TGTGCCAGCAGCTTAGTGGGACAGGCCTCCTATGGCTACACCTTC. This sequence joins TRBV7-9 and TRBJ1-2; 8 nucleotides agree with TRBD1. Germline trimming cut 1 base from V and 4 bases from J; bases unmatched to any gene: 5. This CDR3 spans 15 amino acids. Germline lookup yields CDR1 SEHNR and CDR2 FQNEAQ (reference sequence). Filled out from reference TRBV7-9 and TRBJ1-2, the complete variable domain reads DTGVSQNPRHKITKRGQNVTFRCDPISEHNRLYWYRQTLGQGPEFLTYFQNEAQLEKSRLLSDRFSAERPKGSFSTLEIQRTEQGDSAMYLCASSLVGQASYGYTFGSGTRLTVV.